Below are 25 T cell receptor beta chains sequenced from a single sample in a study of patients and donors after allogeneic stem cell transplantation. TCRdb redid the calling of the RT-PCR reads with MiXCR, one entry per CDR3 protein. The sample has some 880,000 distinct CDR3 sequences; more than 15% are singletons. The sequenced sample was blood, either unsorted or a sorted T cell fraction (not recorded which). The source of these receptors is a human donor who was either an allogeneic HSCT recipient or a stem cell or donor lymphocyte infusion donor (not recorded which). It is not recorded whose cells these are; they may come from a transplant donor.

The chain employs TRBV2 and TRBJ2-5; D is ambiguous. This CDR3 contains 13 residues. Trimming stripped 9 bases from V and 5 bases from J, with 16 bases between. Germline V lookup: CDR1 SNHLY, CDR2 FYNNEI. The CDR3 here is CASLDGWSETQYF. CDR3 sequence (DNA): TGTGCCAGTTTGGACGGCTGGTCCGAGACCCAGTACTTC.

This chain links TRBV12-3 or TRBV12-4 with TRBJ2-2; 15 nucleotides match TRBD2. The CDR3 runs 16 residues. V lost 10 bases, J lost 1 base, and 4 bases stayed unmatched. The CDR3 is CAIGTSGRKNTGELFF. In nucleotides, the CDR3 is TGTGCCATCGGGACTAGCGGGAGGAAGAACACCGGGGAGCTGTTTTTT.

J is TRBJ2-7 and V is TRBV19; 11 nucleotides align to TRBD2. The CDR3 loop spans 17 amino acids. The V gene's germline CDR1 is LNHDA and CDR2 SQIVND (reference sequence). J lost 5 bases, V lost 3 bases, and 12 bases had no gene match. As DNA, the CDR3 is TGTGCCAGTAGTATCACTCTAGCGGGAGGCCCCAGGGACGAGCAGTACTTC. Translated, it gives CASSITLAGGPRDEQYF. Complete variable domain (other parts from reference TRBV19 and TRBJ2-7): DGGITQSPKYLFRKEGQNVTLSCEQNLNHDAMYWYRQDPGQGLRLIYYSQIVNDFQKGDIAEGYSVSREKKESFPLTVTSAQKNPTAFYLCASSITLAGGPRDEQYFGPGTRLTVT.

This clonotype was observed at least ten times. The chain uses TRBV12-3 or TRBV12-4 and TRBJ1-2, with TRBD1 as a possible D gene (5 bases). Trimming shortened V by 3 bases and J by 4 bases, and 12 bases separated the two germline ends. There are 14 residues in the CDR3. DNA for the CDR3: TGTGCCAGCAGTTTGGGGGGAACGGGCTATGGCTACACCTTC. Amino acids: CASSLGGTGYGYTF.

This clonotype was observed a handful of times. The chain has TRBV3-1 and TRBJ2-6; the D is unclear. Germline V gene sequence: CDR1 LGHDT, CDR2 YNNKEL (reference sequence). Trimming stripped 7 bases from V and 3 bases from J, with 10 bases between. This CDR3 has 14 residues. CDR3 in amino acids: CASTSTLGANVLTF. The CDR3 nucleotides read TGTGCCAGCACAAGTACCCTTGGGGCCAACGTCCTGACTTTC. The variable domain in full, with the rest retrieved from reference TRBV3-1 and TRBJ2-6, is DTAVSQTPKYLVTQMGNDKSIKCEQNLGHDTMYWYKQDSKKFLKIMFSYNNKELIINETVPNRFSPKSPDKAHLNLHINSLELGDSAVYFCASTSTLGANVLTFGAGSRLTVL.

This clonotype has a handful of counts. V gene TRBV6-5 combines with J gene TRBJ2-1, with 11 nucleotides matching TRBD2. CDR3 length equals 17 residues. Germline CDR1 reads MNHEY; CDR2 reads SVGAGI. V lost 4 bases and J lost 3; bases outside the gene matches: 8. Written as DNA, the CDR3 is TGTGCCAGCAGTTTTAGCGGGAGGGCATTTAGCTACAATGAGCAGTTCTTC. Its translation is CASSFSGRAFSYNEQFF.

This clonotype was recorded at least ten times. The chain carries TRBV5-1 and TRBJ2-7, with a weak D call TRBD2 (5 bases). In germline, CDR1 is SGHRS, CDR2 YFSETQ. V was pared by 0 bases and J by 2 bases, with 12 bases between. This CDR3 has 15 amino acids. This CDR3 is CASSLGAGGPYEQYF. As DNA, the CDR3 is TGCGCCAGCAGCTTGGGAGCAGGAGGACCCTACGAGCAGTACTTC.

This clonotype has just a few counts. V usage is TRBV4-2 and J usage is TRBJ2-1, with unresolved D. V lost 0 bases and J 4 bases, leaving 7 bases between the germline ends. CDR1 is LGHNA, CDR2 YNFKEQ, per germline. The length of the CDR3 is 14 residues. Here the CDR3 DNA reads TGTGCCAGCAGCCAAGATCGGTCTTACAATGAGCAGTTCTTC. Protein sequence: CASSQDRSYNEQFF.

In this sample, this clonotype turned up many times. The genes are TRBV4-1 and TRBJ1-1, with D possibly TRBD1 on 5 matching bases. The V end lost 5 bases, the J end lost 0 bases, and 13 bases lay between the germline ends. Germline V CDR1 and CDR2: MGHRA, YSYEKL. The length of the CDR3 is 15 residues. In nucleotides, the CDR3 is TGCGCCAGCAGCGGGATAGGGGCGGTGAACACTGAAGCTTTCTTT. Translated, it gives CASSGIGAVNTEAFF.

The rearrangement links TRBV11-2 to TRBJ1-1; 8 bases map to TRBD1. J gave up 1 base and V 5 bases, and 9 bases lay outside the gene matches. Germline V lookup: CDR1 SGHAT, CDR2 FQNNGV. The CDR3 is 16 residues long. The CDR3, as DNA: TGTGCCAGCAGCCCAATTCGACAGGGGTGGAACACTGAAGCTTTCTTT. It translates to CASSPIRQGWNTEAFF. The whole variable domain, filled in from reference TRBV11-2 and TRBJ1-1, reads EAGVAQSPRYKIIEKRQSVAFWCNPISGHATLYWYQQILGQGPKLLIQFQNNGVVDDSQLPKDRFSAERLKGVDSTLKIQPAKLEDSAVYLCASSPIRQGWNTEAFFGQGTRLTVV.

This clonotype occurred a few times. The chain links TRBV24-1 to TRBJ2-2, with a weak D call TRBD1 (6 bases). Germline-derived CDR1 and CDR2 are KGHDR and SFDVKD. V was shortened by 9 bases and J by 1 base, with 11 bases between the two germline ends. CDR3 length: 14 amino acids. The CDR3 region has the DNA TGTGCCACCGGTAAGACAGGGAACACCGGGGAGCTGTTTTTT. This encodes CATGKTGNTGELFF.

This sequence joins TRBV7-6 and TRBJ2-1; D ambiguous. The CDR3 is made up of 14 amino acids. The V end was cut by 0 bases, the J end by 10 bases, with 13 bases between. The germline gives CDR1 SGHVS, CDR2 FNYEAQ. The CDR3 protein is CASSLAQGATEQFF. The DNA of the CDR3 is TGTGCCAGCAGCTTAGCGCAAGGAGCGACCGAGCAGTTCTTC.

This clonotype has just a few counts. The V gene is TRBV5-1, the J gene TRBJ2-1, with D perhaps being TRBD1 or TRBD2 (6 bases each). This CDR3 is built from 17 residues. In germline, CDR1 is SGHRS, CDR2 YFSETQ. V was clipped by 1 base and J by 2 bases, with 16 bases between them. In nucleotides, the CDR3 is TGCGCCAGCAGCTTGTCTAGGGGGGATACCACCTACAATGAGCAGTTCTTC. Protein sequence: CASSLSRGDTTYNEQFF.

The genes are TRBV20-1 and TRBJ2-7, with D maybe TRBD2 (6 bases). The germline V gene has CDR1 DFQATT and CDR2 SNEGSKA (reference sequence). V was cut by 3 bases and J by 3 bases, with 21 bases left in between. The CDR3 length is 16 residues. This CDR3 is CSARVHKGGVSYEQYF. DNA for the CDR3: TGCAGTGCTAGGGTACACAAGGGCGGGGTGAGCTACGAGCAGTACTTC.

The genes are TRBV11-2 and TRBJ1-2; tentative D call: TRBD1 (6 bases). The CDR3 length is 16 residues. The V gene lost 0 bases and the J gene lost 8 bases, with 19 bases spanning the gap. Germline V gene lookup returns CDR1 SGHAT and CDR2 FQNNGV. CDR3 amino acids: CASSLEASTGGRGYTF. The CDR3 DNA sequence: TGTGCCAGCAGCTTAGAAGCTTCGACAGGAGGGAGAGGCTACACCTTC.

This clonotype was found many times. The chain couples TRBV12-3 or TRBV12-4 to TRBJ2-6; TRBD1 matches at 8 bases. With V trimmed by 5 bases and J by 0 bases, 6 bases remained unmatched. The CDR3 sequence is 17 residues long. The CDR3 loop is CASSLGTGLSGANVLTF. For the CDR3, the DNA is TGTGCCAGCAGTCTCGGGACAGGACTCTCTGGGGCCAACGTCCTGACTTTC.

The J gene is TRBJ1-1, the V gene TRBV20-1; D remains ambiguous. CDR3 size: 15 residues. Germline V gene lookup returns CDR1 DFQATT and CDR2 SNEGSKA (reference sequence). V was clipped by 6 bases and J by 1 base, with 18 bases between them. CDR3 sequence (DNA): TGCAGTGCCAACACCGCAGACACCAAGAACACTGAAGCTTTCTTT. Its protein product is CSANTADTKNTEAFF.

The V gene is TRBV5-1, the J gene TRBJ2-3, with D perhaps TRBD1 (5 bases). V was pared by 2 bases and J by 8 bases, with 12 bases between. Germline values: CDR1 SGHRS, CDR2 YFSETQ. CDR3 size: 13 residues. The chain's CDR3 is CASSLSGKGTQYF. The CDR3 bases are TGCGCCAGCAGCTTATCAGGGAAAGGTACGCAGTATTTT.

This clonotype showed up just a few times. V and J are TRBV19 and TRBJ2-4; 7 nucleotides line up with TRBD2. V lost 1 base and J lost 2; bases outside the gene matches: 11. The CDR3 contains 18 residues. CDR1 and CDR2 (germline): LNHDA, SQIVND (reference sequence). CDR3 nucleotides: TGTGCCAGTAGTATAGTACGTGGCGGGAGTGCTACCAAAAACATTCAGTACTTC. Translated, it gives CASSIVRGGSATKNIQYF. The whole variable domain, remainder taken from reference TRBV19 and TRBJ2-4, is DGGITQSPKYLFRKEGQNVTLSCEQNLNHDAMYWYRQDPGQGLRLIYYSQIVNDFQKGDIAEGYSVSREKKESFPLTVTSAQKNPTAFYLCASSIVRGGSATKNIQYFGAGTRLSVL.

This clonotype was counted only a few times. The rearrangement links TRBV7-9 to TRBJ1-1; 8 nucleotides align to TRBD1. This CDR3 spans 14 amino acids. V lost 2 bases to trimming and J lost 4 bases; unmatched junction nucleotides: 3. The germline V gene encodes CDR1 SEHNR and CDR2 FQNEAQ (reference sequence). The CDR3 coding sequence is TGTGCCAGCAGCTTACCAGGGGGCGGCACTGAAGCTTTCTTT. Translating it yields CASSLPGGGTEAFF.

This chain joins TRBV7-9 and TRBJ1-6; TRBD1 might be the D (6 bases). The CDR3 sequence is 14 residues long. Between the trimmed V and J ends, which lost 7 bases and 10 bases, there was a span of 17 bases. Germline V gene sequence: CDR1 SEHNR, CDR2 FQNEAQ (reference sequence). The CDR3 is CASNERDIGSPLHF. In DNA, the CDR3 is TGTGCCAGCAACGAACGGGACATCGGATCACCCCTCCACTTT.

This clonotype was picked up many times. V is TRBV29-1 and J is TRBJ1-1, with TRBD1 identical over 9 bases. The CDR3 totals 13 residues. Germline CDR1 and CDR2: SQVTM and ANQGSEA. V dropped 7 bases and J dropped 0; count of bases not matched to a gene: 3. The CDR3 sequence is CSAGQGMNTEAFF. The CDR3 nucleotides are TGCAGCGCCGGACAGGGGATGAACACTGAAGCTTTCTTT.

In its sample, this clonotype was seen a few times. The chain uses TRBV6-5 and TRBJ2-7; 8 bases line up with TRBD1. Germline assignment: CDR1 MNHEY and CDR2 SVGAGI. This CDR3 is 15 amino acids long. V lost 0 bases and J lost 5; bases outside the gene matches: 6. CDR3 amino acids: CASSYSRTGSHEQYF. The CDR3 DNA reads TGTGCCAGCAGTTACTCCAGGACAGGGTCCCACGAGCAGTACTTC.

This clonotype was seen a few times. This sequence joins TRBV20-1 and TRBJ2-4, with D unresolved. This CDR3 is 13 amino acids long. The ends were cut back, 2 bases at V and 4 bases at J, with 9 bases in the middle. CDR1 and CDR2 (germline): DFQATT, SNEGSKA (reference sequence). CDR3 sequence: CSARLAAKNIQYF. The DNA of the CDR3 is TGCAGTGCTAGACTGGCGGCAAAAAACATTCAGTACTTC.

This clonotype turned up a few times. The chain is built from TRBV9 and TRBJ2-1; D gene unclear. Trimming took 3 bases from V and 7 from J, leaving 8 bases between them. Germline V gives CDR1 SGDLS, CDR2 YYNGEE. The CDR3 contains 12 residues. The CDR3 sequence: CASSGLVNEQFF. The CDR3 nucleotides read TGTGCCAGCAGCGGGCTGGTGAATGAGCAGTTCTTC. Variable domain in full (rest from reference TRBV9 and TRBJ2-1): DSGVTQTPKHLITATGQRVTLRCSPRSGDLSVYWYQQSLDQGLQFLIQYYNGEERAKGNILERFSAQQFPDLHSELNLSSLELGDSALYFCASSGLVNEQFFGPGTRLTVL.